Presented here are 19 T cell receptor beta chains from one specimen sequenced in a study of response to subunit inactivated influenza vaccine. TCRdb re-analysed the RT-PCR reads in MiXCR, keeping a single row per CDR3 protein. The repertoire holds roughly 710,000 distinct CDR3 sequences, with 13% to 15% as singletons. Sequenced material: PBMCs from blood, taken 14 to 15 days before vaccination. All receptors come from a man aged 50-60 years who received an inactivated influenza vaccine.

The table lists this clonotype with a few counts. The V and J genes are TRBV20-1 and TRBJ1-5; unclear D gene. The germline CDR1 and CDR2 sequences are DFQATT and SNEGSKA (reference sequence). Between the trimmed V and J ends, which lost 6 bases and 1 base, there was a span of 16 bases. The CDR3 is made up of 15 amino acids. CDR3 nucleotides: TGCAGTGCCGAAAGGGAGGTGGTGAGCAATCAGCCCCAGCATTTT. As protein: CSAEREVVSNQPQHF.

This clonotype was detected only a few times. The V gene is TRBV7-9, the J gene TRBJ2-1, with unresolved D. Trimming took off 3 bases at V and 4 bases at J, with 19 bases between the two ends. The CDR3 runs to 17 residues. Germline CDR1 SEHNR, CDR2 FQNEAQ (reference sequence). CDR3 region: CASSFGFSGQHYNEQFF. CDR3 DNA: TGTGCCAGCAGCTTCGGCTTCTCGGGCCAGCATTACAATGAGCAGTTCTTC.

This chain connects TRBV11-1 to TRBJ2-6, with TRBD1 identical over 11 bases. Germline trimming cut 4 bases from V and 1 base from J; bases unmatched to any gene: 9. Germline V lookup: CDR1 SGHAT, CDR2 FQDESV (reference sequence). The CDR3 is made up of 19 amino acids. CDR3 sequence: CASSSLAGTGGSGANVLTF. DNA of the CDR3: TGTGCCAGCAGCTCACTAGCCGGGACAGGGGGGTCTGGGGCCAACGTCCTGACTTTC.

The CDR3 DNA follows: TGTGCCAGTCGGGACAAGAAAAACATTCAGTACTTC. It encodes CASRDKKNIQYF. This chain uses TRBV6-2 or TRBV6-3 with TRBJ2-4; TRBD1 might be the D (6 bases). CDR1 MNHEY and CDR2 SVGEGT come from the germline V gene. Trimming removed 9 bases at V and 4 bases at J, with 10 bases between. The CDR3 has 12 residues.

This clonotype was seen a handful of times. The chain is built from TRBV4-1 and TRBJ1-1; D perhaps matches TRBD1 (6 bases). The V end was cut by 0 bases, the J end by 6 bases, with 17 bases between. The CDR3 is 16 residues long. Germline V CDR1 and CDR2: MGHRA, YSYEKL. The CDR3 DNA reads as TGCGCCAGCAGCCAAGAGAACAACGGGGGGCGTCCTGAAGCTTTCTTT. It translates to CASSQENNGGRPEAFF.

This clonotype was seen at least ten times. The chain combines TRBV4-3 with TRBJ2-2; the match to TRBD1 covers 7 bases. CDR3 length: 16 amino acids. CDR1 and CDR2 (germline): LGHNA, YSLEER. After removal of 0 bases from V and 6 bases from J, the junction contained 7 bases not matched to a gene. The CDR3 bases are TGCGCCAGCAGCCAAGATGGCAGGGGGAGAGCCGGGGAGCTGTTTTTT. It is translated as CASSQDGRGRAGELFF.

A few counts support this clonotype. The chain has TRBV20-1 and TRBJ2-5; D might be TRBD1 (5 bases). Trimming removed 3 bases at V and 4 bases at J, with 18 bases between. The CDR3 is 15 amino acids. From germline, CDR1 is DFQATT and CDR2 SNEGSKA (reference sequence). CDR3 coding DNA: TGCAGTGCTAGTCCGGTGTTGTCAGGGCTAGAGACCCAGTACTTC. This sequence encodes CSASPVLSGLETQYF.

V is TRBV4-3 and J is TRBJ2-7; D remains unclear. This CDR3 has 15 residues. The V end was cut by 3 bases, the J end by 2 bases, with 14 bases between. CDR1 LGHNA and CDR2 YSLEER come from the germline V gene. For the CDR3, the DNA is TGCGCCAGCAGCCACGGTCCCGAGAGTCCCTACGAGCAGTACTTC. Encoded protein: CASSHGPESPYEQYF.

The table lists this clonotype with a few counts. This chain links TRBV6-5 with TRBJ2-5, with 10 bases that match TRBD1. The ends lost 4 bases at V and 4 bases at J; junction bases unmatched: 12. The CDR3 is 17 residues long. The V gene's germline CDR1 is MNHEY and CDR2 SVGAGI. In nucleotides, the CDR3 is TGTGCCAGCAGTTGCTATCCGGGACAGGGGAGAAGAGAGACCCAGTACTTC. Protein: CASSCYPGQGRRETQYF.

This clonotype was found a few times. In nucleotides, the CDR3 is TGCGCCAGCAGCCAAGATCCGGGACTAGCGGACCATTACAATGAGCAGTTCTTC. It yields the protein CASSQDPGLADHYNEQFF. The genes are TRBV4-3 and TRBJ2-1; 11 bases fit TRBD2. The germline CDR1 and CDR2 sequences are LGHNA and YSLEER. Germline trimming cut 0 bases from V and 4 bases from J; bases unmatched to any gene: 8. The CDR3 length is 18 residues.

This clonotype was found a few times. The chain couples TRBV4-3 to TRBJ1-1; a weak D match, TRBD1 (5 bases). V lost 4 bases and J 6 bases, leaving 18 bases between the germline ends. Germline-derived CDR1 and CDR2 are LGHNA and YSLEER. The CDR3 totals 15 residues. The CDR3 DNA follows: TGCGCCAGCAGCCCAACGACGGGACCCACCCCTGAAGCTTTCTTT. Its translation: CASSPTTGPTPEAFF.

This clonotype was counted only a few times. This chain joins TRBV20-1 and TRBJ2-7; TRBD2 matches 8 bases. Losses at the gene ends were 3 bases for V and 6 bases for J; bases not matched to a gene: 13. CDR1 and CDR2 (germline): DFQATT, SNEGSKA (reference sequence). The CDR3 sequence is 15 residues long. The CDR3 loop is CSASPAAGGSPEQYF. In nucleotides, the CDR3 is TGCAGTGCTAGCCCTGCGGCGGGGGGCTCACCCGAGCAGTACTTC.

Written as DNA, the CDR3 is TGTGCCAGCAGATACATCCGGGGGACTAGCGGGAGTAATTACGAGCAGTACTTC. Protein sequence: CASRYIRGTSGSNYEQYF. The J gene is TRBJ2-7, the V gene TRBV27; 14 bases map to TRBD2. V shed 6 bases, J shed 4 bases, and the junction held 14 bases outside the gene matches. This CDR3 has 18 residues. The V gene's germline CDR1 is MNHEY and CDR2 SMNVEV (reference sequence).

This clonotype has a count of ten or more. V gene TRBV24-1 combines with J gene TRBJ1-5; 8 bases fit TRBD1. The CDR3 extends over 13 amino acids. V lost 7 bases and J lost 6; bases outside the gene matches: 4. CDR1 is KGHDR and CDR2 is SFDVKD in the germline V gene. The CDR3 bases are TGTGCCACCAGCCAGACAGGGGCTCAGCCCCAGCATTTT. Protein: CATSQTGAQPQHF.

This clonotype came up many times. The rearrangement links TRBV5-1 to TRBJ2-7; 10 positions agree with TRBD2. The CDR3 spans 14 residues. The germline V gene has CDR1 SGHRS and CDR2 YFSETQ. The trim removed 5 bases at V and 1 base at J, leaving 3 bases unmatched. This CDR3 is CASRPTSGSYEQYF. The CDR3 DNA reads TGCGCCAGCAGGCCGACTAGCGGGTCCTACGAGCAGTACTTC.

The CDR3 spells CASSPRGGVTEAFF. CDR3 bases: TGTGCCAGCAGTCCCCGGGGGGGGGTAACTGAAGCTTTCTTT. This chain connects TRBV27 to TRBJ1-1; D perhaps matches TRBD1 (5 bases). From germline, CDR1 is MNHEY and CDR2 SMNVEV (reference sequence). This CDR3 is built from 14 residues. Trimming cost V 5 bases and J 5 bases, with 15 bases left between them.

The V and J genes are TRBV9 and TRBJ2-3; 8 bases agree with TRBD1. The CDR3 spans 15 residues. V was pared by 5 bases and J by 2 bases, with 7 bases of the junction left unmatched. Germline-derived CDR1 and CDR2 are SGDLS and YYNGEE. The CDR3 region is CASRPRGPFTDTQYF. CDR3 coding DNA: TGTGCCAGCAGACCCAGGGGGCCCTTCACAGATACGCAGTATTTT.

The rearrangement joins TRBV6-2 or TRBV6-3 to TRBJ2-7, with TRBD1 identical over 10 bases. J lost 3 bases, V lost 5 bases, and 7 bases had no gene match. The CDR3 runs to 15 residues. In germline, CDR1 is MNHEY, CDR2 SVGEGT. The CDR3 DNA follows: TGTGCCAGCAGTCTAGGGACAGGGGTCATCTACGAGCAGTACTTC. Encoded protein: CASSLGTGVIYEQYF.

This rearrangement joins TRBV7-3 to TRBJ2-6; 7 bases match TRBD1. The CDR3 loop spans 16 amino acids. CDR1 and CDR2 from the germline V gene are SGHTA and FQGTGA. With V trimmed by 4 bases and J by 0 bases, 3 bases remained unmatched. The CDR3 loop reads CASSSGQTSGANVLTF. The CDR3 DNA follows: TGTGCCAGCAGCTCGGGACAGACCTCTGGGGCCAACGTCCTGACTTTC.